The 7 T cell receptor beta chains below all came from one sample that was sequenced in a study of identical twins. TCRdb re-derived calls from the 5' RACE reads in MiXCR, one entry per CDR3 protein. The sample consists of 1.5 million to 2 million distinct CDR3 sequences, around 29% of them appearing once. What was sequenced was cord blood. The receptors derive from a newborn girl in good health.

V is TRBV4-1 and J is TRBJ2-1; TRBD2 agrees at 7 bases. CDR3 length: 16 amino acids. V shed 1 base, J shed 3 bases, and the junction held 6 bases outside the gene matches. Germline values: CDR1 MGHRA, CDR2 YSYEKL. CDR3: CASSQGGRADYNEQFF. The CDR3 DNA follows: TGCGCCAGCAGCCAAGGGGGGAGGGCTGACTACAATGAGCAGTTCTTC.

The table lists this clonotype with many counts. This rearrangement joins TRBV12-3 or TRBV12-4 to TRBJ2-4; 12 nucleotides agree with TRBD1. V shed 4 bases and J 7 bases; nucleotides not matched to a gene: 5. The CDR3 spans 15 residues. CDR3 residues: CASSSPGTGGNIQYF. The CDR3 bases are TGTGCCAGCAGTTCGCCCGGGACAGGGGGCAACATTCAGTACTTC.

This clonotype was seen ten or more times. This sequence joins TRBV5-1 and TRBJ2-1, with D hard to call. CDR1 is SGHRS and CDR2 is YFSETQ in the germline V gene. CDR3 size: 13 residues. Trimming took 0 bases from V and 8 from J, leaving 9 bases between them. CDR3: CASSLGQRDEQFF. DNA of the CDR3: TGCGCCAGCAGCTTGGGGCAGCGCGATGAGCAGTTCTTC.

The chain couples TRBV11-1 to TRBJ2-7; 7 bases are a match to TRBD1. The CDR3 covers 15 residues. Germline values: CDR1 SGHAT, CDR2 FQDESV (reference sequence). Trimming at V came to 4 bases and at J to 2 bases, leaving 8 bases not matched to a gene. The CDR3 sequence is CASSSQTGIAYEQYF. In DNA, the CDR3 is TGTGCCAGCAGCTCCCAGACAGGGATCGCCTACGAGCAGTACTTC.

This clonotype came up once. The chain has TRBV20-1 and TRBJ1-2; 7 bases agree with TRBD1. V shed 1 base and J 8 bases; nucleotides not matched to a gene: 16. Looked up from germline, CDR1 is DFQATT and CDR2 is SNEGSKA (reference sequence). The CDR3 contains 16 residues. CDR3 amino acids: CSARAGQLPHRGGYTF. In DNA form, the CDR3 reads TGCAGTGCTAGAGCGGGACAGCTCCCTCATCGAGGGGGCTACACCTTC.

The table lists this clonotype with a few counts. The J gene is TRBJ2-1, the V gene TRBV5-1; 9 bases are a match to TRBD2. With 5 bases clipped from V and 4 bases from J, the junction kept 7 bases outside the gene matches. Looked up from germline, CDR1 is SGHRS and CDR2 is YFSETQ. This CDR3 is built from 15 residues. The CDR3 DNA is TGCGCCAGCAGTAGAGCGGGGGGCACATACAATGAGCAGTTCTTC. Its protein product is CASSRAGGTYNEQFF.

This clonotype was seen a few times. The chain couples TRBV4-1 to TRBJ1-2; TRBD1 aligns across 10 bases. V gave up 4 bases and J gave up 5 bases; unmatched junction bases: 7. Germline CDR1 MGHRA, CDR2 YSYEKL. The CDR3 is 15 amino acids. The CDR3 region is CASSPGQGYQYGYTF. The CDR3 DNA follows: TGCGCCAGCAGCCCGGGACAGGGGTATCAGTATGGCTACACCTTC.